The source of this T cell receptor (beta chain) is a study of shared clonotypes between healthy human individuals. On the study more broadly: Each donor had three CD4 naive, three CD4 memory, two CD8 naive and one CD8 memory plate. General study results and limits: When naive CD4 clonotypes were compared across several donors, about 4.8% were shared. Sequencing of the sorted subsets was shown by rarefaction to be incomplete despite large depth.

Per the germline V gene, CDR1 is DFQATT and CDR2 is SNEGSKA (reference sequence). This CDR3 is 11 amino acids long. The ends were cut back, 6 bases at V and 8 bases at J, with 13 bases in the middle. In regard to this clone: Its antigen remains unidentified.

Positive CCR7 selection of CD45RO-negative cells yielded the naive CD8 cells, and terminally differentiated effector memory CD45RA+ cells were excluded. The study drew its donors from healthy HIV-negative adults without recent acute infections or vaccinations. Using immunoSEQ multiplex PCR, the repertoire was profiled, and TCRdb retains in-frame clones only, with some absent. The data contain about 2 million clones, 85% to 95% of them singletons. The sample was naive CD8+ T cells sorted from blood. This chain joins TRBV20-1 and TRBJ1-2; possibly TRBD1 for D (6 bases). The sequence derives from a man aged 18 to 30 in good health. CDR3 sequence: CSADDTGGYTF. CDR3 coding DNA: TGCAGTGCCGATGATACAGGGGGCTACACCTTC.